The 7 T cell receptor beta chains reported below all come from one sample, sequenced in a study (dated by TCRdb to about 2015). Libraries were constructed by 5' RACE. The sequencer was an Illumina MiSeq. Clones were called with MiXCR by TCRdb after fastp trimmed the public reads at Q25, and only in-frame beta chains were retained. Every entry covers one CDR3 protein and lists the most common genes and DNA from its rows. The sample profile shows just under 65,000 distinct CDR3 sequences; roughly 22% of them were found once. The ten largest clones add up to 2.9% of the sample. Sequenced sample: memory CD4+ T cells sorted from a lymph node. The sample's cell subset or site label is to be understood as: memory CD4+ T cells, CD4+CD45RO+CD25-. The receptors stem from a female donor with breast cancer.

This clonotype was detected only a few times. The V gene is TRBV5-1, the J gene TRBJ1-1; D uncertain. Per the germline V gene, CDR1 is SGHRS and CDR2 is YFSETQ. V was clipped by 0 bases and J by 7 bases, with 13 bases between them. CDR3 length: 14 residues. CDR3 nucleotides: TGCGCCAGCAGCTTGGGGGAGTTGGAGAATGAAGCTTTCTTT. Translation: CASSLGELENEAFF.

There are a few counts of this clonotype. V gene TRBV7-2 combines with J gene TRBJ2-1; 8 positions match TRBD1. The CDR3 length is 14 residues. Germline values: CDR1 SGHTA, CDR2 FQGNSA. V lost 8 bases, J lost 4 bases, and 7 bases stayed unmatched. The chain's CDR3 is CASAPGGRYNEQFF. DNA for the CDR3: TGTGCCAGCGCCCCAGGGGGCCGGTACAATGAGCAGTTCTTC.

This rearrangement joins TRBV6-5 to TRBJ1-1, with D maybe TRBD1 (6 bases). V was cut by 5 bases and J by 2 bases, with 15 bases left in between. Germline V gene sequence: CDR1 MNHEY, CDR2 SVGAGI. The CDR3 is made up of 15 amino acids. In DNA form, the CDR3 reads TGTGCCAGCAGTATGGGGGGCCGAATAAACACTGAAGCTTTCTTT. The encoded protein is CASSMGGRINTEAFF.

This clonotype showed up just a few times. The chain employs TRBV20-1 and TRBJ1-6; 10 bases align to TRBD1. Germline assignment: CDR1 DFQATT and CDR2 SNEGSKA (reference sequence). J lost 9 bases, V lost 6 bases, and 11 bases had no gene match. The CDR3 totals 15 residues. In nucleotides, the CDR3 is TGCAGTGCCAGCTCAACAGGGGACAGGGGTTCACCCCTCCACTTT. Its translation: CSASSTGDRGSPLHF.

The chain joins TRBV7-2 to TRBJ1-4, with D unresolved. CDR1 is SGHTA, CDR2 FQGNSA, per germline. Trimming pared 5 bases from V and 0 bases from J, leaving 7 bases between. This CDR3 comprises 14 residues. CDR3 in DNA: TGTGCCAGCAGCCGCGCTACAACTAATGAAAAACTGTTTTTT. Translating gives CASSRATTNEKLFF.

Points on this clonotype: This may come from a read error, since a much larger clone is one base off. The chain joins TRBV6-5 to TRBJ1-2; 7 nucleotides line up with TRBD1. V dropped 5 bases and J dropped 1; count of bases not matched to a gene: 7. The CDR3 covers 15 residues. Germline CDR1 reads MNHEY; CDR2 reads SVGAGI. The CDR3 is CASSPGTVDNYGYTF. CDR3 sequence (DNA): TGTGCCAGCAGTCCCGGGACAGTAGATAACTATGGCTACACCTTC.

The chain has TRBV13 and TRBJ1-1, with D uncertain. Per the germline V gene, CDR1 is PRHDT and CDR2 is FYEKMQ (reference sequence). This CDR3 region has 13 residues. Trimming left V 6 bases short and J 0 bases short, with 8 bases between. DNA for the CDR3: TGTGCCAGCAGTAGCAGCCTGAACACTGAAGCTTTCTTT. This codes for CASSSSLNTEAFF.